This TCR beta chain was recovered during a study of CD8 T cells in ankylosing spondylitis. This clonotype appeared many times. No antigen is known for it. With molecular barcodes, quantitative 5'-RACE was used to make the TCR beta libraries. TCRdb redid the calling of the 5' RACE reads with MiXCR, one entry per CDR3 protein. Of a few hundred thousand distinct CDR3 sequences in the sample, 15% to 20% were seen once. Regarding the study as a whole: There were earlier reports of some motif variants in reactive arthritis synovial fluid and blood.

This TCR was recovered from a male donor with ankylosing spondylitis or in good health (not recorded which). The specimen was blood, either unsorted or a sorted T cell fraction (not recorded which).

The CDR3 protein is CASSLTGGRSGNEQFF. CDR3 in DNA: TGTGCCAGCAGTTTAACGGGCGGGAGGTCGGGCAATGAGCAGTTCTTC. The V call is TRBV28, the J call TRBJ2-1, with TRBD2 matching 8 bases. Germline V gives CDR1 MDHEN, CDR2 SYDVKM. V lost 2 bases, J lost 6 bases, and 9 bases stayed unmatched. The length of the CDR3 is 16 residues.